Each of the 9 T cell receptor beta chains below was sequenced from the same sample in a study of T cell responses to AZD1222 COVID-19 vaccine. Using immunoSEQ multiplex PCR, the repertoire was profiled, and TCRdb retains in-frame clones only, with some absent. The table shows 150,000 to 200,000 clones, with 87% occurring only once. This material consisted of peripheral blood, taken on day 0 of AZD1222 vaccination. These receptors were obtained from an adult in good health.

CDR3 region: CSVTSVETQYF. In nucleotides, the CDR3 is TGCAGTGTTACTAGCGTAGAGACCCAGTACTTC. The chain carries TRBV20-1 and TRBJ2-5, with 7 bases lining up with TRBD2. V was pared by 7 bases and J by 4 bases, with 3 bases of the junction left unmatched. Germline V gene sequence: CDR1 DFQATT, CDR2 SNEGSKA (reference sequence). The CDR3 spans 11 residues.

The rearrangement uses TRBV12-5 and TRBJ1-2; D is unresolved. The germline V and J ends were trimmed by 2 bases and 5 bases, with 15 bases remaining between them. In germline, CDR1 is LGHNT, CDR2 FRNRAP. This CDR3 is built from 15 residues. The CDR3 DNA is TGTGCTAGTGGTTTGTCCCGGGATGGAGTTTATGGCTACACCTTC. Translation gives CASGLSRDGVYGYTF.

At least ten counts were recorded for this clone. The gene calls are TRBV9 and TRBJ2-4, with D possibly TRBD2 on 5 matching bases. The V and J ends lost 3 bases and 6 bases respectively, with 10 bases between them. Germline V lookup: CDR1 SGDLS, CDR2 YYNGEE. CDR3 length equals 13 residues. This CDR3 is CASSAEGRNIQYF. The CDR3 DNA is TGTGCCAGCAGCGCTGAGGGCAGAAACATTCAGTACTTC.

This chain connects TRBV28 to TRBJ2-7; TRBD2 agrees at 7 bases. This CDR3 spans 15 amino acids. The germline V gene has CDR1 MDHEN and CDR2 SYDVKM. J lost 4 bases, V lost 6 bases, and 12 bases had no gene match. Here the CDR3 reads CASSSPGRGRYEQYF. The CDR3 nucleotides read TGTGCCAGCAGCTCCCCGGGGAGGGGACGTTACGAGCAGTACTTC.

The CDR3: CASETGNEQFF. CDR3 bases: TGCGCCAGCGAAACGGGGAATGAGCAGTTCTTC. The chain links TRBV5-1 to TRBJ2-1, with a weak D call TRBD2 (5 bases). This CDR3 comprises 11 residues. Trimming pared 7 bases from V and 7 bases from J, leaving 9 bases between. CDR1 SGHRS and CDR2 YFSETQ come from the germline V gene.

J is TRBJ2-1 and V is TRBV21-1; TRBD2 is the table's D call and was not checked against the DNA. TRBV21-1 is marked as a pseudogene. This CDR3 is 11 amino acids long. The CDR3: CASSTGSEQFF. Written as DNA, the CDR3 is TGTGCCAGCAGCACCGGGAGTGAGCAGTTCTTC.

The V call is TRBV21-1, the J call TRBJ2-2; TRBD1, the table's D call, lacks a check against the DNA. TRBV21-1 corresponds to a pseudogene. This CDR3 contains 17 residues. This CDR3 is CASSGRDRITNTGELFF. As DNA, the CDR3 is TGTGCCAGCAGCGGCCGGGACAGGATTACGAACACCGGGGAGCTGTTTTTT.

V usage is TRBV15 and J usage is TRBJ2-3; 7 bases map to TRBD1. J gave up 2 bases and V 5 bases, and 10 bases lay outside the gene matches. The germline gives CDR1 LNHNV, CDR2 YYDKDF (reference sequence). The CDR3 is made up of 16 amino acids. CDR3 region: CATSRRTGEYTDTQYF. CDR3 nucleotides: TGTGCCACCAGCCGCCGGACAGGAGAATACACAGATACGCAGTATTTT.

This clone is a singleton in its sample. The V call is TRBV12-3 or TRBV12-4, the J call TRBJ2-2; D not resolved. The CDR3 runs 11 residues. The germline V and J ends were trimmed by 6 bases and 6 bases, with 5 bases remaining between them. The CDR3: CASSRPGELFF. CDR3 in DNA: TGTGCCAGCAGCAGGCCCGGGGAGCTGTTTTTT.